This section outlines one T cell receptor beta chain sequence together with its context. Antigen specificity is unknown. The same CDR3 also results from other DNA sequences found in this sample. The CDR3 has 16 amino acids. V lost 0 bases, J lost 2 bases, and 11 bases lay in between. Germline V lookup: CDR1 MDHEN, CDR2 SYDVKM. The record originates from a study of shared clonotypes between healthy human individuals. Study overall: Every donor yielded three CD4 naive, three CD4 memory, two CD8 naive and one CD8 memory plate. Study conclusions and caveats: As a rule, naive subsets had a larger estimated richness than memory subsets.

Per the original data handling: ImmunoSEQ only sent back junction sequences with no quality scores, so filtering was done differently. Data came from immunoSEQ multiplex PCR; TCRdb stores just in-frame clones and leaves some out. Clone size and V and J calls were adopted from that table, with D and trimming inferred from the DNA. The table records roughly 1.4 million clones, approximately 98.5% of them present only once. Within Nashville, Tennessee resided all donors, each a Caucasian adult. Sequenced input: naive CD4+ T cells sorted from blood. Documented subset: CD45RA+ positively selected. The rearrangement uses TRBV28 and TRBJ1-5; the D is unclear. The receptor comes from a man younger than 40 in good health. The CDR3: CASSLWAGSGNQPQHF. The CDR3 DNA reads as TGTGCCAGCAGTTTATGGGCAGGCTCGGGCAATCAGCCCCAGCATTTT.